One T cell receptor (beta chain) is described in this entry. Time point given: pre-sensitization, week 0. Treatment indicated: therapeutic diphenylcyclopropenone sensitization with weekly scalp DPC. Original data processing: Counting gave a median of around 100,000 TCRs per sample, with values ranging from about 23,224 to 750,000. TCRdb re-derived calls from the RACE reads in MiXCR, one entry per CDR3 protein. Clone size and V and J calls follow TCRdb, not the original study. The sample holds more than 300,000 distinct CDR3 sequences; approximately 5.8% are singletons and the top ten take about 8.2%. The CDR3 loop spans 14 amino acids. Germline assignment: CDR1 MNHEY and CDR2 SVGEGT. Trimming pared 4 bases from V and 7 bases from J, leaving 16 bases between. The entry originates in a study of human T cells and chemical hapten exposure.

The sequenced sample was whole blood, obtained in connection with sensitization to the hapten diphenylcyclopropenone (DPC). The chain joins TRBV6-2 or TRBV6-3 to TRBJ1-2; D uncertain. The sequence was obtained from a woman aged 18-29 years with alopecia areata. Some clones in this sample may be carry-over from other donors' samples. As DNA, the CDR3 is TGTGCCAGCAGTTCGCCACGGGCCGCACCTGGCTACACCTTC. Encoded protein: CASSSPRAAPGYTF.